This T cell receptor beta chain was obtained from a study of OX40 agonist ivuxolimab in advanced cancers. Study-level background: Participants, 70% to 90% male, averaged around 64 years of age, ranging from roughly 20 to 79.

Method: immunoSEQ multiplex PCR; TCRdb's copy keeps in-frame clones and lacks some. The table includes fewer than 12,000 clones, 78% detected once. The specimen was CD4+ or CD8+ T cells sorted from blood, collected in a trial of the OX40 agonist ivuxolimab. This TCR came from an adult with an advanced solid tumor such as melanoma, head and neck, liver or kidney cancer.

CDR3: CASSKGGLAAYNEQFF. CDR3 nucleotide sequence: TGTGCCAGTAGCAAAGGAGGACTAGCGGCCTACAATGAGCAGTTCTTC. The genes are TRBV19 and TRBJ2-1; 10 bases are a match to TRBD2. This CDR3 spans 16 amino acids. Germline loops: CDR1 LNHDA, CDR2 SQIVND (reference sequence). Losses at the gene ends were 6 bases for V and 2 bases for J; bases not matched to a gene: 7. The variable domain in full, with the rest retrieved from reference TRBV19 and TRBJ2-1, is DGGITQSPKYLFRKEGQNVTLSCEQNLNHDAMYWYRQDPGQGLRLIYYSQIVNDFQKGDIAEGYSVSREKKESFPLTVTSAQKNPTAFYLCASSKGGLAAYNEQFFGPGTRLTVL.